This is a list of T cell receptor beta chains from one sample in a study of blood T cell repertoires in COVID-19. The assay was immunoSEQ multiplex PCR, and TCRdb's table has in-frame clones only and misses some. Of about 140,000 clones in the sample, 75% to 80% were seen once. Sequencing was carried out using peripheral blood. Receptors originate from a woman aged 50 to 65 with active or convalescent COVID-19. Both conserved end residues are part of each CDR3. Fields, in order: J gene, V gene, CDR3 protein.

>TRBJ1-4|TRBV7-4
CASSLGATGPPTNEKLFF
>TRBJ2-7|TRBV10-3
CAISEAEFGGIAHYEQYF
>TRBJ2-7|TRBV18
CASSPRRGGPSSYEQYF
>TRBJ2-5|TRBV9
CASSPDRLAGQETQYF
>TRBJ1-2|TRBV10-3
CAIGPGTRGGYTF
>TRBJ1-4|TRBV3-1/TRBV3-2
CASSQDRRGAANEKLFF
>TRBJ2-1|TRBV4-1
CASSQDPGPYNEQFF
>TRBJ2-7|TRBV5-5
CASSLGDRDPSSYEQYF
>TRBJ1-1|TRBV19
CASSLGQGNRLLNTEAFF
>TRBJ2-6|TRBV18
CASSHGTGGTSGANVLTF
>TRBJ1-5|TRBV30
CAWDRGGGNQPQHF
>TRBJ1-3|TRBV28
CASSFQSRLSPGNTIYF
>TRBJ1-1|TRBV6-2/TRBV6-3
CASSYPSRGMNTEAFF
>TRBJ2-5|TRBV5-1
CASSTPEQGRQETQYF
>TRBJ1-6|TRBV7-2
CASSATGGYNSPLHF
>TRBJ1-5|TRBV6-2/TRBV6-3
CASSYTGDNQPQHF
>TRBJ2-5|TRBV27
CASSATSGRAHRETQYF
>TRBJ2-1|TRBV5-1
CASSPGLAGYGAQFF
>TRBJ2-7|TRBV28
CASSLRLAGGREQYF
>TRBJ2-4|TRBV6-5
CASSPDRGAKNIQYF
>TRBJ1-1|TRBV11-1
CASSNRGDTEAFF
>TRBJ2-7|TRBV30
CAWSPPRASGLLYEQYF
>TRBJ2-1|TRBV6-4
CASSDPSGRNYNEQFF
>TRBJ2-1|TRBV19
CASGGGRYNEQFF
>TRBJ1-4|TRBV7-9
CASSSGQGAYEKLFF
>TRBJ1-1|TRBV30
CAWLGDRLNTEAFF
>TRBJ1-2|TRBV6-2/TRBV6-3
CASSQTTNYGYTF
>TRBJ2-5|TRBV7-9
CASSSGLAGRAETQYF
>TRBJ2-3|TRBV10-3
CAIRQGGDTDTQYF
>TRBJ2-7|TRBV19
CASSIKQGYEQYF
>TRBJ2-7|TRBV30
CAWSSSSVPEYF
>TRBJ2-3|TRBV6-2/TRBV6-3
CASSYALAGGPRDTQYF
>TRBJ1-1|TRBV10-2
CASSESNPDRANTEAFF
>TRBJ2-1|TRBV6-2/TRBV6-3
CASSPYNEQFF
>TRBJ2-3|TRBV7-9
CASSPQRGSTDTQYF
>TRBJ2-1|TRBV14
CASSQDRTPGDEQFF
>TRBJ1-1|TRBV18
CASSPRTVERVGTEAFF
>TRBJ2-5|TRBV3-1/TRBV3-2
CASSQNRVETQYF
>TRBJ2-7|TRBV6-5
CATDGTGIYEQYF
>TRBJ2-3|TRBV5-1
CASSWIIQGSSDTQYF